This entry lists 8 T cell receptor beta chains sequenced from one sample in a study of early T cells in non-severe SARS-CoV-2 infection. TCRdb passed the 5' RACE reads through MiXCR, listing each CDR3 protein once. The table lists about 76,000 distinct CDR3 sequences, roughly a sixth of them singletons. Material for sequencing was whole blood. These receptors all come from an adult who was a healthcare worker with PCR-confirmed SARS-CoV-2 infection or an uninfected control (not recorded which).

This clonotype was seen repeatedly, ten times or more. The CDR3 spells CASSLNQNTEAFF. The CDR3 DNA follows: TGTGCCAGCAGCTTAAACCAGAACACTGAAGCTTTCTTT. The J gene is TRBJ1-1, the V gene TRBV7-9; no reliable D call. The ends were cut back, 2 bases at V and 1 base at J, with 5 bases in the middle. Germline V CDR1 and CDR2: SEHNR, FQNEAQ (reference sequence). The length of the CDR3 is 13 residues.

The CDR3 sequence: CASSPGQGREFF. CDR3 coding DNA: TGTGCCAGCAGCCCAGGACAGGGGCGGGAGTTCTTC. The chain recombines TRBV6-1 with TRBJ2-1; 9 positions match TRBD1. CDR1 and CDR2 from the germline V gene are MNHNS and SASEGT. J lost 14 bases, V lost 6 bases, and 8 bases had no gene match. The CDR3 runs to 12 residues.

This clonotype was counted many times. The V gene is TRBV19, the J gene TRBJ2-7; 9 bases match TRBD1. The CDR3 contains 14 residues. Trimming removed 7 bases from V and 2 bases from J; junction bases left unmatched: 6. Germline assignment: CDR1 LNHDA and CDR2 SQIVND (reference sequence). The CDR3 reads CASTPTGGTYEQYF. The CDR3 coding sequence is TGTGCCAGTACCCCGACAGGGGGGACCTACGAGCAGTACTTC.

The chain has TRBV11-3 and TRBJ1-2; no clear D gene. Trimming removed 0 bases at V and 4 bases at J, with 9 bases between. The CDR3 is made up of 14 amino acids. CDR1 and CDR2 (germline): SGHNT, YENEEA. CDR3 residues: CASSLESGPYGYTF. For the CDR3, the DNA is TGTGCCAGCAGCTTAGAGTCCGGGCCCTATGGCTACACCTTC.

This clonotype was counted a few times. The rearrangement joins TRBV20-1 to TRBJ1-4, with D possibly matching TRBD1 (5 bases). CDR1 is DFQATT, CDR2 SNEGSKA, per germline (reference sequence). V gave up 5 bases and J gave up 8 bases, with 9 bases separating them. This CDR3 contains 11 residues. The CDR3 DNA reads as TGCAGTGCTGGTGGGGGGGAAAAACTGTTTTTT. It translates to CSAGGGEKLFF.

The genes are TRBV5-8 and TRBJ2-7, with D uncertain. V was trimmed by 5 bases and J by 3 bases, leaving 6 bases between them. CDR1 SGHTS and CDR2 YDEGEE come from the germline V gene. CDR3 length equals 11 residues. The CDR3 is CASRSVYEQYF. CDR3 nucleotides: TGTGCCAGCAGGTCGGTCTACGAGCAGTACTTC. The full variable domain, rest sourced from reference TRBV5-8 and TRBJ2-7, is EAGVTQSPTHLIKTRGQQATLRCSPISGHTSVYWYQQALGLGLQFLLWYDEGEERNRGNFPPRFSGRQFPNYSSELNVNALELEDSALYLCASRSVYEQYFGPGTRLTVT.

The chain links TRBV3-1 to TRBJ1-1; D is unresolved. Deletions cut 3 bases from V and 0 bases from J, with 17 bases between. Germline-derived CDR1 and CDR2 are LGHDT and YNNKEL (reference sequence). This CDR3 comprises 17 residues. CDR3 bases: TGTGCCAGCAGCCAGGCTTTTAGCTGGACGTTGAACACTGAAGCTTTCTTT. This encodes CASSQAFSWTLNTEAFF.

This clonotype has just a few counts. The chain links TRBV20-1 to TRBJ1-2; D unresolved. The CDR3 spans 16 residues. The germline CDR1 and CDR2 sequences are DFQATT and SNEGSKA (reference sequence). V was pared by 0 bases and J by 3 bases, with 17 bases between. The CDR3 DNA is TGCAGTGCTAGAGATCCTGCAGGAGGAAGGGACTATGGCTACACCTTC. Encoded protein: CSARDPAGGRDYGYTF.